This T cell receptor beta chain was obtained from a study of T cells in tumors after PD-1 blockade (dated by TCRdb to about 2019). As for the study more broadly: Patients were excluded if they had prior checkpoint blockade, use of systemic immunosuppressants, or recent radiotherapy or other anti-cancer therapy within 4 weeks. RECIST version 1.1 was used to evaluate clinical response. A subset of patients also received ongoing daily vismodegib 150 mg during anti-PD-1 treatment. Paired single-cell RNA and TCR sequencing was done in the study on site-matched tumors from patients with BCC or SCC, both before and after anti-PD-1 therapy. To compare blood and tumor clonotypes, bulk TCR sequencing was performed on approximately nine peripheral blood samples from roughly five patients. An average of around 110,000 TCR templates (range about 21,000-280,000) and roughly 37,000 unique clonotypes was obtained for peripheral blood samples. Treatment consisted of either cemiplimab 350 mg every 2 weeks or pembrolizumab 200 mg every 3 weeks. Broad study findings and their caveats: Roughly two fifths of TCR clonotypes from the tumor were detected in blood, and certain novel exhausted tumor clones were present in blood collected before treatment, which suggests recruitment from the periphery. The source of novel T cell clones was not identified and could include lymphoid organs or rare unexpanded clones within the tumor or its periphery.

Regarding this clone: It has no known antigen specificity. Base qualities are not at hand, and no much larger clone is one base apart.

V lost 4 bases and J lost 5 bases, and the count of bases not matched to a germline gene is 6. Counted from cysteine to phenylalanine, this CDR3 has 16 amino acids. Only the CDR3 region is kept as DNA, spanning 48 bases read in frame from base 1. The germline V gene (reference sequence) sets CDR1 to SGHNT and CDR2 to YYREEE. Deep TCRbeta sequencing was performed with the immunoSEQ platform. The paper's processing steps were these. For further analysis, only productive rearrangements were exported out of the immunoSEQ Analyzer. T cell phenotypes were assigned to bulk TCRbeta clonotypes by matching the clonotypes to single-cell RNA+TCR-seq clones with the same TCRbeta sequence. Clone enrichment in tumor was calculated as tumor frequency divided by PBMC frequency from bulk TCR sequencing. GLIPH was used to group TCRs into specificity groups, clusters of distinct TCRs likely recognizing common antigens via shared CDR3 motifs. Imported from immuneACCESS, the table was reduced by TCRdb to in-frame sequences with V and J called. These copies leave out some clones; in studies compared against another copy, an unresolved V gene accounts for under half, and the cause of the remainder is not known. The DNA gave D and trimming, while V, J and clone size come from that table. The sample table lists 50,000 to 75,000 clones, around 72% of them with a count of one. The top ten clones comprise about 4.8% of the sample.

The time point label of this sample denotes: after anti-PD-1 therapy. Genomic DNA extracted from tumor biopsies or peripheral blood was used for bulk TCRbeta sequencing, with input ranging from about 600 ng to 6,004 ng. Histologically proven advanced or metastatic basal or squamous cell carcinoma was present in all patients, all of whom were poor candidates for surgical resection. The basal cell carcinoma cohort was made up of fewer than 14 patients, and bulk tumor TCR sequencing was performed for seven or eight of these patients. Sequenced material: PBMCs, taken after anti-PD-1 treatment. The sequence was collected from a human donor with basal cell carcinoma. The sequence joins TRBV5-4 to TRBJ2-3, with 14 bases matching TRBD2. Here the CDR3 is given as CASSRTSGGSGDTQYF. In nucleotides, the sequence is TGTGCCAGCAGCAGGACTAGCGGGGGGTCGGGAGATACGCAGTATTTT.